This T cell receptor beta chain was sequenced in a study of preoperative IRX-2 immunotherapy in early breast cancer. The method was immunoSEQ multiplex PCR; TCRdb's version includes in-frame clones alone and lacks a portion of them. This sample has around 38,000 clones, with roughly 80% found just once. Looked up from germline, CDR1 is MNHGY and CDR2 is SAAAGT. The junction had 11 bases not matched to a gene; V was cut back by 5 bases and J by 4 bases. This CDR3 region has 16 residues. Indicated treatment: preoperative locoregional IRX-2 cytokine immunotherapy. Patients received preoperative, locoregional IRX-2 cytokine immunotherapy in a phase Ib study.

The sequence came from a human donor with breast cancer. The genes are TRBV6-8 and TRBJ1-5; the match to TRBD1 covers 7 bases. Sequences were derived from tumor tissue, sampled after IRX-2 immunotherapy. Written as DNA, the CDR3 is TGTGCCAGCAGTGCAAAACAGGGGATTGGGAATCAGCCCCAGCATTTT. This codes for CASSAKQGIGNQPQHF.